This TCR beta chain appears in the sequencing data of a study of Graves' ophthalmopathy and Graves' hyperthyroidism. Regarding the study as a whole: Sensitivity of approximately 88% and specificity of 65% to 83% were achieved when a 13-signature model separated ophthalmopathy from stable hyperthyroidism.

Aged 18 to 65, hyperthyroidism patients had new diagnoses of under 2 months' duration. Clinical symptoms, serum thyroxine, TRAb, thyroid ultrasound and orbital computed tomography were relied on for diagnosis. There are many counts of this clonotype. Its antigen is currently unknown. The V gene end was trimmed by 6 bases and the J gene end by 1 base; junction bases not matched to a gene: 5. The CDR3 is 13 amino acids. CDR1 is SQVTM, CDR2 ANQGSEA, per germline. Amplification targeted the TCR beta CDR3 regions, with RNA transcripts as the source material. RT-PCR in the first round used HTBI primers; a second-round multiplex PCR followed. A single record per CDR3 protein comes from TCRdb applying MiXCR to the multiplex PCR reads. The table records roughly 1.1 million distinct CDR3 sequences, roughly 35% of them present only once.

The TCR comes from an adult man with Graves' hyperthyroidism. The chain uses TRBV29-1 and TRBJ1-1, with 7 bases aligning to TRBD1. The sample comprised peripheral blood or thyroid tissue (not recorded which). CDR3 in DNA: TGCAGCGTCCGAACAGGGGCGAACACTGAAGCTTTCTTT. Translated: CSVRTGANTEAFF.